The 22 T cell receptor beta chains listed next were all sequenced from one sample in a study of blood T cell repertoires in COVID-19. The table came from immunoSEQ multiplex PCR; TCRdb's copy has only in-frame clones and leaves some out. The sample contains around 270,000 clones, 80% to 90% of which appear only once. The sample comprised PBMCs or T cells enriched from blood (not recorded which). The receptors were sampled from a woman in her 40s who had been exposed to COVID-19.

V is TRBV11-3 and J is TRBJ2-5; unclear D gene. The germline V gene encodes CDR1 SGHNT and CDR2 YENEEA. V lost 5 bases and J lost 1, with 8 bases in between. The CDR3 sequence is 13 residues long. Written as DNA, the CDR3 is TGTGCCAGCAGCGCGCTAATCCAAGAGACCCAGTACTTC. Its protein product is CASSALIQETQYF.

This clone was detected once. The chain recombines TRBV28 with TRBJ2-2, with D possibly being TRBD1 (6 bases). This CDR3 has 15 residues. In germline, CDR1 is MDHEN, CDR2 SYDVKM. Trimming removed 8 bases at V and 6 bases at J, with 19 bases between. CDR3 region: CASRSTGKGAGELFF. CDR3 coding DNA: TGTGCCAGCCGTTCTACAGGGAAAGGGGCCGGGGAGCTGTTTTTT. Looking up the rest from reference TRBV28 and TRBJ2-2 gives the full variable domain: DVKVTQSSRYLVKRTGEKVFLECVQDMDHENMFWYRQDPGLGLRLIYFSYDVKMKEKGDIPEGYSVSREKKERFSLILESASTNQTSMYLCASRSTGKGAGELFFGEGSRLTVL.

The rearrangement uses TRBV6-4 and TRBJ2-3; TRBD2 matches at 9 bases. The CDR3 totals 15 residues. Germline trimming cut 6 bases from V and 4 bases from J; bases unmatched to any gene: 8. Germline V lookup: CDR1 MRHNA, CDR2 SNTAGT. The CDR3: CASSSKAGGADTQYF. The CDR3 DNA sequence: TGTGCCAGCAGCTCCAAAGCGGGGGGCGCAGATACGCAGTATTTT.

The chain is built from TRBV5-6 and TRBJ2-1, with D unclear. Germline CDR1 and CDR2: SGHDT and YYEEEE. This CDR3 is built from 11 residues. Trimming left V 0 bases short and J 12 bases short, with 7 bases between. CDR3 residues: CASSLDNRQFF. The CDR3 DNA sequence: TGTGCCAGCAGCTTGGATAATCGGCAGTTCTTC.

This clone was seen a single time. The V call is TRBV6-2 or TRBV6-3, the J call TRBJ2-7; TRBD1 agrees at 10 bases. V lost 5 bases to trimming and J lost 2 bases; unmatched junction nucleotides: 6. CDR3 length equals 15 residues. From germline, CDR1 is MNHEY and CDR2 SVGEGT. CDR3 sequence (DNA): TGTGCCAGCAGTCGTACCGGGACAGGGGCCTACGAGCAGTACTTC. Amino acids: CASSRTGTGAYEQYF.

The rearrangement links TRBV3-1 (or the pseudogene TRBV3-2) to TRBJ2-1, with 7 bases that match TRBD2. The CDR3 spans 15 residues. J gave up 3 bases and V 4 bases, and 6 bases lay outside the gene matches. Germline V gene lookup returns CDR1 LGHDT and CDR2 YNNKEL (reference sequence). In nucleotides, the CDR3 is TGTGCCAGCAGCCCTCCTGGACTAGTCTACAATGAGCAGTTCTTC. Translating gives CASSPPGLVYNEQFF.

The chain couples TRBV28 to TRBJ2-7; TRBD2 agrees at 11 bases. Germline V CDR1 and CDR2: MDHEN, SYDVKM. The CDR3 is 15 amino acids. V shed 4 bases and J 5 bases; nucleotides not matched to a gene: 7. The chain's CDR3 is CASSSLAGGRHEQYF. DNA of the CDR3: TGTGCCAGCAGTTCCCTAGCGGGGGGCCGGCACGAGCAGTACTTC.

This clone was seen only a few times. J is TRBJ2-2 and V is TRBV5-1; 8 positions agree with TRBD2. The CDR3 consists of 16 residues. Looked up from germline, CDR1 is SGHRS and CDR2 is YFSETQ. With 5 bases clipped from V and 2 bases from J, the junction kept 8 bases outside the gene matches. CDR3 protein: CASRATAGGNTGELFF. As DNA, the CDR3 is TGCGCCAGCAGAGCGACGGCGGGGGGAAACACCGGGGAGCTGTTTTTT.

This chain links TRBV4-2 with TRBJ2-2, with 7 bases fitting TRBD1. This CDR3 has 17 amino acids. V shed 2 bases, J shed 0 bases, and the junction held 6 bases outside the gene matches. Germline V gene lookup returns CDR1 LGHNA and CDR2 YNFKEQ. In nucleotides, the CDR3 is TGTGCCAGCAGCCAATTTCAGGGGGTCGCGAACACCGGGGAGCTGTTTTTT. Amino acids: CASSQFQGVANTGELFF.

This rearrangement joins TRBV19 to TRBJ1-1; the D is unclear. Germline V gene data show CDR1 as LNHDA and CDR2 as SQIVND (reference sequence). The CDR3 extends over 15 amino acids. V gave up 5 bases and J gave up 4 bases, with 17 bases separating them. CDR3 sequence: CASSPSSSFATEAFF. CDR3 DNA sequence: TGTGCCAGTAGTCCCTCGAGTTCCTTTGCCACTGAAGCTTTCTTT.

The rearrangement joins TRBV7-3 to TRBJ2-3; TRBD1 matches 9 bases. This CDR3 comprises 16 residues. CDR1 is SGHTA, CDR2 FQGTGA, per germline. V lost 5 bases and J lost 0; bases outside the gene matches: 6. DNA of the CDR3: TGTGCCAGCAGCCCCCGGACAGGGGTAAGCACAGATACGCAGTATTTT. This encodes CASSPRTGVSTDTQYF.

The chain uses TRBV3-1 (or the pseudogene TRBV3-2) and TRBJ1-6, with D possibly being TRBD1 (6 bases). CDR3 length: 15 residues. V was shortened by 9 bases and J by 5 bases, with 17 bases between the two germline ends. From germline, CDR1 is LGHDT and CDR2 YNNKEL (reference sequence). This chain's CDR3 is CASQPRGAHNSPLHF. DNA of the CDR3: TGTGCCAGTCAGCCCCGGGGGGCCCATAATTCACCCCTCCACTTT.

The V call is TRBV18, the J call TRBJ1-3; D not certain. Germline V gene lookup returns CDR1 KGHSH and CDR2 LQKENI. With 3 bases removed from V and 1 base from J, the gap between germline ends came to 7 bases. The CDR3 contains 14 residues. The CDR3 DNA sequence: TGTGCCAGCTCACCGTCCCTATCTGGAAACACCATATATTTT. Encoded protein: CASSPSLSGNTIYF. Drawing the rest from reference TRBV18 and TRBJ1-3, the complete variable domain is NAGVMQNPRHLVRRRGQEARLRCSPMKGHSHVYWYRQLPEEGLKFMVYLQKENIIDESGMPKERFSAEFPKEGPSILRIQQVVRGDSAAYFCASSPSLSGNTIYFGEGSWLTVV.

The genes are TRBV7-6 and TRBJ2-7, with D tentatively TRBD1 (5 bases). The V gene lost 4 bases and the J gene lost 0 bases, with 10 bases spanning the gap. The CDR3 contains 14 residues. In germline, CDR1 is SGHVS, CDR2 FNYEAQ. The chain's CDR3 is CASSSGPSSYEQYV. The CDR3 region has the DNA TGTGCCAGCAGCTCAGGGCCGAGCTCCTACGAGCAGTACGTC.

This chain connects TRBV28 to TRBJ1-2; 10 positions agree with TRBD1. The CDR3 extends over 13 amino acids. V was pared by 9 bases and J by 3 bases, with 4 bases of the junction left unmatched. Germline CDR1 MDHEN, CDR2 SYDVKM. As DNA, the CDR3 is TGTGCCAGTCTGGGGACAGGGGACTATGGCTACACCTTC. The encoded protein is CASLGTGDYGYTF.

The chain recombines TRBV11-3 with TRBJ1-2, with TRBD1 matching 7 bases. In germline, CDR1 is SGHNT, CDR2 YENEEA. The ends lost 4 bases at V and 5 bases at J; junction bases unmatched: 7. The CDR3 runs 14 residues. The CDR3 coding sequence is TGTGCCAGCAGCTCAAGGGGGCTATCTTATGGCTACACCTTC. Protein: CASSSRGLSYGYTF.

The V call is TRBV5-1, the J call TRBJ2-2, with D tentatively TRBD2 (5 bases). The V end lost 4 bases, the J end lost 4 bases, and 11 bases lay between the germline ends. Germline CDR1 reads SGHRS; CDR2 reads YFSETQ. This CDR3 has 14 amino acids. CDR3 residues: CASSRLGSTGELFF. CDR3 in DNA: TGCGCCAGCAGCCGGTTAGGGAGCACCGGGGAGCTGTTTTTT.

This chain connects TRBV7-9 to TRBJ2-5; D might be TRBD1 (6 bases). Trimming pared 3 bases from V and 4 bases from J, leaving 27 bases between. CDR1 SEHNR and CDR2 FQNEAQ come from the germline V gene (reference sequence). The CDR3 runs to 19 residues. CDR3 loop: CASSFGAATGTGRSETQYF. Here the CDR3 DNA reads TGTGCCAGCAGCTTCGGCGCCGCTACCGGAACAGGGCGTTCAGAGACCCAGTACTTC. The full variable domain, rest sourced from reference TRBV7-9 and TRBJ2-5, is DTGVSQNPRHKITKRGQNVTFRCDPISEHNRLYWYRQTLGQGPEFLTYFQNEAQLEKSRLLSDRFSAERPKGSFSTLEIQRTEQGDSAMYLCASSFGAATGTGRSETQYFGPGTRLLVL.

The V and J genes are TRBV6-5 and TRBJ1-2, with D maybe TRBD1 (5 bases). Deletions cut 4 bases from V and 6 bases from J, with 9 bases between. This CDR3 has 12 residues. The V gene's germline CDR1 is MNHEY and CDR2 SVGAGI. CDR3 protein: CASSSTGDGYTF. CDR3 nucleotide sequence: TGTGCCAGCAGTTCCACGGGGGATGGCTACACCTTC.

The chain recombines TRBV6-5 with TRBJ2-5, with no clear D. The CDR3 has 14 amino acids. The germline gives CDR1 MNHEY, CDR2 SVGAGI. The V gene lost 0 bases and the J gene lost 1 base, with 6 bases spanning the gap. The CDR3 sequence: CASSYSQFQETQYF. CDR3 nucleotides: TGTGCCAGCAGTTACTCACAGTTCCAAGAGACCCAGTACTTC.

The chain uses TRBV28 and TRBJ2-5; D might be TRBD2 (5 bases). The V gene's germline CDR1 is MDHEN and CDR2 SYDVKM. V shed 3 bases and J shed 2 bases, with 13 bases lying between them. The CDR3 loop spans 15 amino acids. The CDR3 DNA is TGTGCCAGCAGTTTTTACGAGGAGGAACAAGAGACCCAGTACTTC. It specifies CASSFYEEEQETQYF. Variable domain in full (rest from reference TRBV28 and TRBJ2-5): DVKVTQSSRYLVKRTGEKVFLECVQDMDHENMFWYRQDPGLGLRLIYFSYDVKMKEKGDIPEGYSVSREKKERFSLILESASTNQTSMYLCASSFYEEEQETQYFGPGTRLLVL.

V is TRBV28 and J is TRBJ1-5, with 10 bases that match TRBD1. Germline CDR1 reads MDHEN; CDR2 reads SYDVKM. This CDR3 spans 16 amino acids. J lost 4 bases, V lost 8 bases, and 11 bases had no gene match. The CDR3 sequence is CASRQGARAGNQPQHF. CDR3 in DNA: TGTGCCAGCCGACAGGGGGCGAGGGCTGGAAATCAGCCCCAGCATTTT.